The text below deals with one T cell receptor beta chain. Its target is not known. The entry originates in a study of CXCR3-negative and CXCR3-positive naive CD8 T cells. The wider study: The TRB read total, some 150 million, broke down to about 1.5 +/- 0.3 million reads per library. Study-wide findings and caveats: Hydrophobicity was higher for TRB CDR3s found in CXCR3-positive naive cells than in CXCR3-negative naive cells. The authors found comparable surface CD5 between naive subsets and inferred TCR strength from TRB CDR3 properties.

Via 5' RACE with UMI labels, TRB cDNA libraries were prepared. Each CDR3 protein gets one entry in TCRdb, which reprocessed the 5' RACE reads and gives no DNA. The sample data list under 150,000 distinct CDR3 sequences. The CDR3 has 15 residues. Germline V gene data show CDR1 as MNHEY and CDR2 as SVGEGT. Sorts performed in triplicate captured 300,000 cells each from every CD8+ T cell subset. Among CD8+ T cells, naive ones were CD45RO-CCR7+CD27+CD95-. The TCR comes from a human donor in good health. Some clones in this sample may be carry-over from other donors' samples. Sequenced: naive CXCR3+ CD8+ T cells from blood. Documented subset: CD45RO-CCR7+CD27+CD95- naive CD8+ T cells expressing CXCR3 (TNR3+). The gene calls are TRBV6-2 or TRBV6-3 and TRBJ2-1. The CDR3 loop reads CASSYLASSYNEQFF.